This TCR beta chain originates from a study of cytomegalovirus exposure and HLA in healthy donors. General study points: Cytomegalovirus-associated status was assigned to approximately 160 TCR beta chains.

CDR3 size: 16 residues. Germline values: CDR1 SGDLS, CDR2 YYNGEE. V was clipped by 2 bases and J by 0 bases; unmatched bases: 7. This clone was detected only once. Its antigen is as yet unknown. Using immunoSEQ multiplex PCR, the repertoire was profiled, and TCRdb retains in-frame clones only, with some absent. Of 130,000 or so clones listed, roughly 89% are singletons. The chain employs TRBV9 and TRBJ1-1; 7 nucleotides align to TRBD1. The sequence derives from a young woman in good health and CMV-seropositive. Sequenced material: PBMCs. The CDR3 coding sequence is TGTGCCAGCAGCGTCGGACAGGAGGAGATGAACACTGAAGCTTTCTTT. The encoded protein is CASSVGQEEMNTEAFF. The full variable domain, rest sourced from reference TRBV9 and TRBJ1-1, is DSGVTQTPKHLITATGQRVTLRCSPRSGDLSVYWYQQSLDQGLQFLIQYYNGEERAKGNILERFSAQQFPDLHSELNLSSLELGDSALYFCASSVGQEEMNTEAFFGQGTRLTVV.